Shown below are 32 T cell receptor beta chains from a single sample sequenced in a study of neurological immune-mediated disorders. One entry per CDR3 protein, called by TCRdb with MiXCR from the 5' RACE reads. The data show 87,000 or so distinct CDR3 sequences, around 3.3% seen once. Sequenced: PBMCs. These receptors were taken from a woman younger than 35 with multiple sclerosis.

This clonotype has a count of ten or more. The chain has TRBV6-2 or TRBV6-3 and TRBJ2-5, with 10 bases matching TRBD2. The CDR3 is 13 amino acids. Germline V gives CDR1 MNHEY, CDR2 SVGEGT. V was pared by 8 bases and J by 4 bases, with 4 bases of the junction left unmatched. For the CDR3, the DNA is TGTGCCAGCGAGCGGGGGGGCCGAGAGACCCAGTACTTC. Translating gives CASERGGRETQYF.

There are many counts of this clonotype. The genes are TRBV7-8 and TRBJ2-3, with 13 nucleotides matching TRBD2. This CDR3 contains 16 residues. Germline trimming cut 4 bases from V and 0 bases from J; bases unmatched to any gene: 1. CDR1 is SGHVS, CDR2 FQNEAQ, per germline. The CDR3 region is CASSSGLAGSTDTQYF. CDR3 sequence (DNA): TGTGCCAGCAGCTCGGGACTAGCGGGGAGCACAGATACGCAGTATTTT.

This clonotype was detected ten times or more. CDR3 residues: CASSPKPQGITEAFF. CDR3 nucleotides: TGCGCCAGCAGCCCAAAGCCCCAGGGGATCACTGAAGCTTTCTTT. The V gene is TRBV5-1, the J gene TRBJ1-1; weak D call: TRBD1 (6 bases). The germline V gene encodes CDR1 SGHRS and CDR2 YFSETQ. This CDR3 is built from 15 residues. V was trimmed by 4 bases and J by 4 bases, leaving 17 bases between them.

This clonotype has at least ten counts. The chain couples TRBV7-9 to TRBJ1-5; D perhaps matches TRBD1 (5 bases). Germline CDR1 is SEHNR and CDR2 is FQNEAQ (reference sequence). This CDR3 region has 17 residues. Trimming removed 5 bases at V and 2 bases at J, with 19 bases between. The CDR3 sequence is CASSASRGVDGNQPQHF. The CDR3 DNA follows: TGTGCCAGCAGCGCTAGCCGGGGGGTTGATGGCAATCAGCCCCAGCATTTT. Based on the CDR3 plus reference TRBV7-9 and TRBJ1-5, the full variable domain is DTGVSQNPRHKITKRGQNVTFRCDPISEHNRLYWYRQTLGQGPEFLTYFQNEAQLEKSRLLSDRFSAERPKGSFSTLEIQRTEQGDSAMYLCASSASRGVDGNQPQHFGDGTRLSIL.

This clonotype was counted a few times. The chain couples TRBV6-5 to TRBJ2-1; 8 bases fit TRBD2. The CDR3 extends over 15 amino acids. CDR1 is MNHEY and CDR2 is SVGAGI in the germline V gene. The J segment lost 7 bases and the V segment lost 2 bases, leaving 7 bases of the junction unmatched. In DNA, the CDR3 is TGTGCCAGCAGTTACGGAGCGGGAGCAACTAATGAGCAGTTCTTC. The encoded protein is CASSYGAGATNEQFF.

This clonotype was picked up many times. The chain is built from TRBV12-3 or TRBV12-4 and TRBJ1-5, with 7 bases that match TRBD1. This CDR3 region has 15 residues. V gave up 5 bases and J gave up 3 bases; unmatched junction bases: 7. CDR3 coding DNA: TGTGCCAGCAGTCTACAGGGGAGGGACAATCAGCCCCAGCATTTT. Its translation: CASSLQGRDNQPQHF.

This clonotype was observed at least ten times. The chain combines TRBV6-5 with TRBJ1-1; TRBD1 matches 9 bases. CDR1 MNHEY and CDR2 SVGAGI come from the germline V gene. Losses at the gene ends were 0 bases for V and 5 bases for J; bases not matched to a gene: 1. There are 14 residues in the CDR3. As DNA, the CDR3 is TGTGCCAGCAGTTACTCGACAGGGGGGACTGAAGCTTTCTTT. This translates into CASSYSTGGTEAFF.

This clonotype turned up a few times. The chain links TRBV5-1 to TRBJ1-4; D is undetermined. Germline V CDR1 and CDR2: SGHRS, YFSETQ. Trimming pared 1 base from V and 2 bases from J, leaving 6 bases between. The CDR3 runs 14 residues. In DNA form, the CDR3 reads TGCGCCAGCAGCTTGACAAGGACTAATGAAAAACTGTTTTTT. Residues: CASSLTRTNEKLFF.

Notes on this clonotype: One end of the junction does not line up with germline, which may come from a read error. CDR3 sequence reads: CASSPPASGNPKDIQYF. The CDR3 DNA reads TGTGCCAGCAGTCCTCCCGCTAGCGGGAATCCCAAAGACATTCAGTACTTC. The chain joins TRBV6-2 or TRBV6-3 to TRBJ2-4, with 9 bases fitting TRBD2. Germline CDR1 and CDR2: MNHEY and SVGEGT. The CDR3 is 17 amino acids.

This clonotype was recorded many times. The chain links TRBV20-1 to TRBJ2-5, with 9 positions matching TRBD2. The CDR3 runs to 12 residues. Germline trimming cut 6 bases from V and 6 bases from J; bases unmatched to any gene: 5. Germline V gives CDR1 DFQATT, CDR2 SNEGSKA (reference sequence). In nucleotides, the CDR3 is TGCAGTGCCCCAAGCGGGAGGCAGACCCAGTACTTC. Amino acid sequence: CSAPSGRQTQYF.

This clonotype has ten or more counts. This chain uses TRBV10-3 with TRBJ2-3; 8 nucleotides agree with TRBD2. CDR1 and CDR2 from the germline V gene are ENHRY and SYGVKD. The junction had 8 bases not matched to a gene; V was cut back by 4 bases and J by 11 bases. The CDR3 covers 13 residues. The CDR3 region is CAISGQRAGVQYF. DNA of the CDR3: TGTGCCATCAGTGGGCAAAGAGCGGGGGTGCAGTATTTT.

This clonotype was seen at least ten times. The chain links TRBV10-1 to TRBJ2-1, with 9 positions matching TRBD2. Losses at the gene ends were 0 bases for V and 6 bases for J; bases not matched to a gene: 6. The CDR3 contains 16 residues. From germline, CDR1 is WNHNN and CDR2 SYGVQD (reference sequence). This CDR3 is CASSESLAGRVNEQFF. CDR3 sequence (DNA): TGCGCCAGCAGTGAGTCTCTAGCGGGACGTGTCAATGAGCAGTTCTTC.

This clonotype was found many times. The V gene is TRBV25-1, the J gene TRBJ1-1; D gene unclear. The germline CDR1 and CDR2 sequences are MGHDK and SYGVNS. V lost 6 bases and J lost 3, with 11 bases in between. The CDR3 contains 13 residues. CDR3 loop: CASSSTGYTEAFF. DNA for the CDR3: TGTGCCAGCAGCAGCACCGGTTACACTGAAGCTTTCTTT.

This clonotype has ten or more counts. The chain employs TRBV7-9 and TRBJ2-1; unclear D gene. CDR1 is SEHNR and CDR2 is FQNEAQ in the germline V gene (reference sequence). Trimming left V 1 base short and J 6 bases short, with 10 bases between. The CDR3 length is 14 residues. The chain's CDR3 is CASSLDPSGNEQFF. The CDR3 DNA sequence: TGTGCCAGCAGCTTAGACCCTTCAGGCAATGAGCAGTTCTTC.

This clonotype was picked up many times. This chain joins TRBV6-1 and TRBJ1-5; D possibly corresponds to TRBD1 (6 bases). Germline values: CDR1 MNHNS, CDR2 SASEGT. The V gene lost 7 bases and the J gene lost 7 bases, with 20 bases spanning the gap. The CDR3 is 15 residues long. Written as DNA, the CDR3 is TGTGCCAGCACGTACACAGGGATTGTAAGACAGCCCCAGCATTTT. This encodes CASTYTGIVRQPQHF.

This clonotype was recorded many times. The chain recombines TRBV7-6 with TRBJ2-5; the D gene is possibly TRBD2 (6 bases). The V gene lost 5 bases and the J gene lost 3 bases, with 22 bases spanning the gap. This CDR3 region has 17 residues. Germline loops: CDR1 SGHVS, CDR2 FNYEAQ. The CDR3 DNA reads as TGTGCCAGCAGCGAAGGGGTAATAGCGGTATTCAAAGAGACCCAGTACTTC. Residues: CASSEGVIAVFKETQYF.

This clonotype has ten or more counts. The CDR3 DNA reads TGCAGTGCTCTATGGGCCCAAGAGACCCAGTACTTC. Translating it yields CSALWAQETQYF. This chain joins TRBV20-1 and TRBJ2-5; D call uncertain. V lost 5 bases and J 1 base, leaving 8 bases between the germline ends. This CDR3 is 12 amino acids long. CDR1 and CDR2 from the germline V gene are DFQATT and SNEGSKA (reference sequence).

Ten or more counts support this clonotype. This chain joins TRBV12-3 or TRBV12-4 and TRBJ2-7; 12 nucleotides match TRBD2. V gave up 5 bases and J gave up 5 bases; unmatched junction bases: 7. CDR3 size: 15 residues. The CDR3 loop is CASSLGLAGYHEQYF. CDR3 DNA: TGTGCCAGCAGTCTGGGACTAGCGGGTTACCACGAGCAGTACTTC.

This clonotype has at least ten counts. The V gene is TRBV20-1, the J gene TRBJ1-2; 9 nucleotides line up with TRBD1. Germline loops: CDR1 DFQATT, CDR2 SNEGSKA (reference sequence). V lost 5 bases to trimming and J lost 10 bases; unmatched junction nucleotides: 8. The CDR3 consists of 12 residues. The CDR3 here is CSALGQGIYYTF. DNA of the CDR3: TGCAGTGCTCTCGGACAGGGGATTTACTACACCTTC.

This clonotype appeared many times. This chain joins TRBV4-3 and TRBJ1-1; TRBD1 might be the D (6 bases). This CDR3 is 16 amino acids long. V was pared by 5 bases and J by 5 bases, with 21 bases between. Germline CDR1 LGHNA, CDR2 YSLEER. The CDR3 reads CASSSRTGGLPTEAFF. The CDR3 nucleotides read TGCGCCAGCAGCTCACGTACCGGGGGGCTACCGACTGAAGCTTTCTTT.

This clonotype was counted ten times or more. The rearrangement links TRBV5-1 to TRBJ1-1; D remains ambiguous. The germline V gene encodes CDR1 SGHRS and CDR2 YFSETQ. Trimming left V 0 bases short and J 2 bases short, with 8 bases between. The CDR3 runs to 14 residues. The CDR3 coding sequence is TGCGCCAGCAGCTTGGACGGCCGAAACACTGAAGCTTTCTTT. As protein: CASSLDGRNTEAFF.

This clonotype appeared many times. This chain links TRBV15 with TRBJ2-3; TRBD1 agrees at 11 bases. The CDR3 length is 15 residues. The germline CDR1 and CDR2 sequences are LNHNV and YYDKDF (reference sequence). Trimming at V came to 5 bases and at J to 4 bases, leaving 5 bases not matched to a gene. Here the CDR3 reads CATSPGQGESDTQYF. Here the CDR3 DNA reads TGTGCCACCAGCCCGGGACAGGGGGAATCAGATACGCAGTATTTT.

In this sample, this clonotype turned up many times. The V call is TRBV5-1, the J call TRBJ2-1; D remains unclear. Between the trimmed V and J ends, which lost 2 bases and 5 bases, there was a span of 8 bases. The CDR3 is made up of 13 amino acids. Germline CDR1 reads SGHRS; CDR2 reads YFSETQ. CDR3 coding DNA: TGCGCCAGCAGCTTTTTACAGAACAATGAGCAGTTCTTC. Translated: CASSFLQNNEQFF.

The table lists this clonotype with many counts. Written as DNA, the CDR3 is TGCAGTGCTAGAGATCACGGACTAGCGGGAGAGGAGCAGTTCTTC. Amino acid sequence: CSARDHGLAGEEQFF. This rearrangement joins TRBV20-1 to TRBJ2-1; 13 positions agree with TRBD2. The CDR3 has 15 amino acids. V gave up 0 bases and J gave up 10 bases; unmatched junction bases: 6. CDR1 and CDR2 from the germline V gene are DFQATT and SNEGSKA (reference sequence).

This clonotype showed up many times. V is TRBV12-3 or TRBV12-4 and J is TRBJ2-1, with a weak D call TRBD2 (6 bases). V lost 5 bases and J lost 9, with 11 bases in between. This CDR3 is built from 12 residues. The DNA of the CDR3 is TGTGCCAGCAGTCCCTTGGGAGGTGAGCAGTTCTTC. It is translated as CASSPLGGEQFF.

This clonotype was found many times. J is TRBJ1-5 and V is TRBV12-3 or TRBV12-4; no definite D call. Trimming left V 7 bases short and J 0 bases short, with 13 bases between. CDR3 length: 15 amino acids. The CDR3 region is CASTLTPYSNQPQHF. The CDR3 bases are TGTGCCAGCACTCTAACACCTTATAGCAATCAGCCCCAGCATTTT.

CDR3 bases: TGCAGCGTTCAGACAGGGGGCCCAGATACGCAGTATTTT. It codes for CSVQTGGPDTQYF. V and J are TRBV29-1 and TRBJ2-3, with 10 positions matching TRBD1. CDR1 is SQVTM and CDR2 is ANQGSEA in the germline V gene. CDR3 length: 13 amino acids. With V trimmed by 5 bases and J by 4 bases, 3 bases remained unmatched.

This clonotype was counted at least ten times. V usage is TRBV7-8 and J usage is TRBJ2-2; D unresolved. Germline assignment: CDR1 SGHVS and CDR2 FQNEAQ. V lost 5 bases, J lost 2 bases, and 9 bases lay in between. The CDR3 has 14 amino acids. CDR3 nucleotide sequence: TGTGCCAGCAGCCCGGGTATTAACACCGGGGAGCTGTTTTTT. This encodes CASSPGINTGELFF.

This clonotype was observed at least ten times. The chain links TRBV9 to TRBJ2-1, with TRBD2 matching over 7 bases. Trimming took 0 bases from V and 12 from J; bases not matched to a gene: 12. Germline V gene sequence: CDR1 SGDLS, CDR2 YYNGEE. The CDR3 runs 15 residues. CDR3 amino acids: CASSVAWRGTFPQFF. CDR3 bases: TGTGCCAGCAGCGTAGCATGGCGGGGGACCTTCCCGCAGTTCTTC.

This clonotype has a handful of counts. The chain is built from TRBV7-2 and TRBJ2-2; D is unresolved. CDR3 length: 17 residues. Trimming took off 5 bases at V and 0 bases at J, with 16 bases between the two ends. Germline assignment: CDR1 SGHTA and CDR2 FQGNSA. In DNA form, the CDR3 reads TGTGCCAGCAGCCCTCAGGTGGCTCACGCGAACACCGGGGAGCTGTTTTTT. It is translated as CASSPQVAHANTGELFF.

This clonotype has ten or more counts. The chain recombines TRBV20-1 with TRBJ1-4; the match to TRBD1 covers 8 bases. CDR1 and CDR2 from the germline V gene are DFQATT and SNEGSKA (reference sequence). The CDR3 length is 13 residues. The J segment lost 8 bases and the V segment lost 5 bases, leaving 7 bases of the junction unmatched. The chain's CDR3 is CSASTGGREKLFF. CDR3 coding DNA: TGCAGTGCTTCAACAGGGGGTAGGGAAAAACTGTTTTTT.

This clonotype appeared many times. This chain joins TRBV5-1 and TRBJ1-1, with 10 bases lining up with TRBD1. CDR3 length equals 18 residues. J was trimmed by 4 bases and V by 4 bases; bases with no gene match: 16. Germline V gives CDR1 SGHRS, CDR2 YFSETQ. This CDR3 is CASSPVDRGLGGSTEAFF. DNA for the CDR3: TGCGCCAGCAGCCCCGTTGACAGGGGGCTAGGCGGAAGCACTGAAGCTTTCTTT.